Listed here is a single T cell receptor beta chain. The sample belongs to a study of cytomegalovirus exposure and HLA in healthy donors. The germline V gene has CDR1 SGHDT and CDR2 YYEEEE. The CDR3 totals 18 residues. Trimming shortened V by 2 bases and J by 2 bases, and 21 bases separated the two germline ends. The primer mix had 60 Vbeta and 13 Jbeta primers. TCRdb keeps only in-frame clones here, not all; method: immunoSEQ multiplex PCR. The sample holds approximately 140,000 clones, about four fifths seen once. This receptor was taken from a human donor in good health. The sequenced material came from PBMCs. This chain uses TRBV5-6 with TRBJ2-3, with D perhaps matching TRBD2 (5 bases). Here the CDR3 reads CASSLRFGLTSFTDTQYF. The CDR3 bases are TGTGCCAGCAGCTTACGGTTCGGACTTACATCATTCACAGATACGCAGTATTTT. Using reference TRBV5-6 and TRBJ2-3 for the parts outside the CDR3, the full variable domain is DAGVTQSPTHLIKTRGQQVTLRCSPKSGHDTVSWYQQALGQGPQFIFQYYEEEERQRGNFPDRFSGHQFPNYSSELNVNALLLGDSALYLCASSLRFGLTSFTDTQYFGPGTRLTVL.